This paragraph covers one TCR beta chain sequence. This clonotype came up a few times. Its cognate antigen has yet to be identified. Base qualities are not provided; no much larger clone lies one nucleotide away. Genomic DNA extracted from peripheral blood, rather than sorted cells or RNA, was used as the source for amplification of TCR beta rearrangements. The entry originates in a study of T cell repertoires in aging, cancer and after chemotherapy (dated by TCRdb to between 2017 and 2020). Regarding the complete study: Six donor age groups were covered, ranging from 30 or younger up to 70 or older, and each group contained at least three individuals. Paired pre- and post-chemotherapy samples in the solid tumor group came from brain tumor (glioblastoma) patients receiving temozolomide-based therapy. Some 9 million TCR reads were contained in the full dataset. Peripheral blood TCR beta repertoires from healthy donors and cancer patients were profiled to examine immunoaging and T cell reconstitution after chemotherapy. Alongside approximately 95 healthy donors serving as a reference group, the cohort included roughly 220 cancer patients, of whom about 93 had hematological cancers and 120 to 130 had solid cancers. Overall study outcomes, separate from this receptor: According to the authors, the repertoire data do not allow conclusions to be drawn about immunological memory after chemotherapy. Untreated patients with hematological or solid cancers showed significantly lower blood TCR diversity and higher clonality than age-matched healthy donors. In both cancer cohorts, median generation probability rose over the chemotherapy interval, which suggests that the repertoire was reconstituted through rebound thymic output. In healthy donors, the decline in TCR diversity with age was mainly explained by loss of richness, whereas in cancer patients loss of evenness was also found to contribute.

Rearranged TRB sequences spanning V, D and J segments were amplified in a multiplex touch-down PCR with a mixed TRB-A/B primer pool. Illumina adapters and sample indices were attached to the amplicons through two consecutive PCR reactions run with Phusion HS II polymerase. Amplicons were gel-purified with the NucleoSpin Gel and PCR Clean-up kit, then checked with Qubit and an Agilent 2100 Bioanalyzer. The libraries were sequenced on an Illumina MiSeq with 600-cycle, single-indexed, paired-end runs. Concerning the study's data processing: MiXCR versions 2.12 and 3.0.5 were used to process TRB sequences. A clone was defined as each unique CDR3 nucleotide sequence, and only productive sequences supported by at least two reads were kept. Repertoire metrics included Shannon diversity, evenness, clonality (one minus evenness), and alpha-parameterized diversity profiles from alpha 0 to 5. The IGoR algorithm was used to calculate generation probabilities for clones in the paired samples taken before and after chemotherapy. Starting from the raw public reads, TCRdb applied fastp trimming at Q25, assembled clones with MiXCR and retained in-frame beta chains. Under each unique CDR3 protein, matching rows form one entry showing the most common genes and DNA. The V and J calls shown here were made by TCRdb, not taken from the authors' results. The sample contains about 2,900 distinct CDR3 sequences, about a fifth of them found a single time. Under 60% of the sample goes to the ten largest clones.

The TCR originated in a human donor with a solid tumor. Sequenced: blood.

The CDR3 region reads CASSYSDTDTQYF. At the DNA level, the sequence is TGTGCCAGCAGTTACTCAGACACAGATACGCAGTATTTT. The chain is assembled from TRBV6-2 or TRBV6-3 and TRBJ2-3; the D gene cannot be resolved reliably. Via the germline V gene, CDR1 is MNHEY and CDR2 SVGEGT. From the cysteine through the phenylalanine, the CDR3 covers 13 amino acids. Of the read, only the CDR3 DNA is kept; its 39 bases are in frame from base 1. V is clipped by 0 bases and J by 2 bases, and the sequence between their germline boundaries is 3 bases long.